The 31 T cell receptor beta chains presented below share a single source sample, sequenced in a study of tumor and adjacent non-tumor tissue in lung cancer (dated by TCRdb to between 2017 and 2018). RNA was isolated from bulk, unsorted tissue, and RNA quality was assessed with a NanoDrop ND-1000 and an Agilent 2100. Distant non-tumor tissue taken more than 3 cm from the tumor edge was used as the normal lung sample. Receptors were amplified or captured by multiplex PCR. Instrument used: Illumina HiSeq 2500. Following protocols modified from ARM-PCR, the researchers constructed TCRbeta libraries through three rounds of nested PCR with primers (Table S4). The public reads were reprocessed in TCRdb via fastp at Q25 and MiXCR, keeping in-frame beta chains. Merged by CDR3 protein, the rows form single entries marked with the most common genes and DNA. In this sample the table shows roughly 75,000 distinct CDR3 sequences, around 70% of which occur a single time. The ten largest clones capture approximately 30% of the sample.

The sample comprised distant non-tumor lung tissue. These TCRs come from a woman between 45 and 60 years old with non-small cell lung cancer.

To note about this clonotype: A junction boundary mismatches the germline segment, possibly from a read error. This chain uses TRBV4-1 with TRBJ1-2, with TRBD1 as a possible D gene (5 bases). In germline, CDR1 is MGHRA, CDR2 YSYEKL. The CDR3 totals 15 residues. The DNA of the CDR3 is TGCGCCAGCAGACAAGAGGCAGGGTCGGGCTATGTCTACACCTTC. This encodes CASRQEAGSGYVYTF.

Comment on this clonotype: Relative to the germline gene, one junction end is altered; a read error may explain this. The V and J genes are TRBV20-1 and TRBJ1-1; D ambiguous. Germline V lookup: CDR1 DFQATT, CDR2 SNEGSKA (reference sequence). The CDR3 length is 11 residues. This CDR3 reads CSAEVNTGAFF. CDR3 sequence (DNA): TGCAGTGCTGAAGTGAACACTGGAGCTTTCTTT.

Of note for this clonotype: A much bigger clone sits one base away, suggesting this may be a read error. This rearrangement joins TRBV10-3 to TRBJ2-7, with 8 nucleotides matching TRBD1. Trimming removed 8 bases from V and 2 bases from J; junction bases left unmatched: 11. The germline gives CDR1 ENHRY, CDR2 SYGVKD. This CDR3 has 15 residues. The CDR3 coding sequence is TGTGCCATCTGTGCAGACCGGACAGGGCCCTACGAGCAGTACTTC. Translated: CAICADRTGPYEQYF.

This clonotype was picked up a small number of times. The CDR3 sequence: CASSQVGGEAYNEQFF. CDR3 sequence (DNA): TGCGCCAGCAGCCAAGTGGGTGGCGAGGCCTACAATGAGCAGTTCTTC. The genes are TRBV4-1 and TRBJ2-1; D remains unclear. The CDR3 totals 16 residues. Trimming took off 1 base at V and 2 bases at J, with 12 bases between the two ends. Germline CDR1 reads MGHRA; CDR2 reads YSYEKL.

This clonotype has a single count. The J gene is TRBJ2-7, the V gene TRBV20-1; tentative D call: TRBD2 (6 bases). CDR3 length: 13 residues. CDR1 is DFQATT, CDR2 SNEGSKA, per germline (reference sequence). The CDR3 nucleotides are TGCAACCTCGGCGGGAAGACGGACTACGAGCAGTACTTC. Its protein product is CNLGGKTDYEQYF.

In its sample, this clonotype ranks as medium-sized. CDR3 protein: CSAHRDRAYNSPLHF. The CDR3 DNA is TGCAGTGCTCACCGGGACAGGGCCTATAATTCACCCCTCCACTTT. The genes are TRBV20-1 and TRBJ1-6, with 9 bases matching TRBD1. Germline values: CDR1 DFQATT, CDR2 SNEGSKA (reference sequence). The CDR3 has 15 residues. Trimming took 5 bases from V and 2 from J; bases not matched to a gene: 4.

Turning to this clonotype: A much larger clone sits a single nucleotide away, making a read error possible. The chain employs TRBV24-1 and TRBJ2-1, with a weak D call TRBD2 (5 bases). The CDR3 loop spans 13 amino acids. Germline V gives CDR1 KGHDR, CDR2 SFDVKD. Deletions cut 7 bases from V and 9 bases from J, with 15 bases between. CDR3 region: CATSFDGVSEQFF. The CDR3 nucleotides are TGTGCCACCAGCTTCGACGGGGTCAGTGAGCAGTTCTTC.

On this clonotype itself: In this CDR3 the conserved last residue, phenylalanine or tryptophan, is missing, so a read error is likely. V usage is TRBV20-1 and J usage is TRBJ2-7, with D hard to call. Germline V gives CDR1 DFQATT, CDR2 SNEGSKA (reference sequence). V lost 6 bases, J lost 7 bases, and 10 bases lay in between. The CDR3 sequence is 10 residues long. DNA for the CDR3: TGCAGTGCGAGAATGGAAGAGCAGTACTCG. Amino acid sequence: CSARMEEQYS.

A remark on this clonotype: The junction differs from germline at one of its ends, possibly a read error. The V call is TRBV20-1, the J call TRBJ2-1, with 9 bases identical to TRBD1. The CDR3 is 13 residues long. Germline V lookup: CDR1 DFQATT, CDR2 SNEGSKA (reference sequence). The DNA of the CDR3 is TGCAGTGCTGGACAGGGGCTGGAGTGGGAGCGGTTCTTC. It translates to CSAGQGLEWERFF.

Regarding this clonotype: One end of the junction does not line up with germline, which may come from a read error. The chain carries TRBV20-1 and TRBJ2-3, with unresolved D. Germline CDR1 DFQATT, CDR2 SNEGSKA (reference sequence). This CDR3 is built from 13 residues. CDR3 sequence (DNA): TGCACTGCTAGGTCTAGTTCTGGAGATACGGAGTATTTT. Translation gives CTARSSSGDTEYF.

The V and J genes are TRBV28 and TRBJ2-5; no firm D call. The germline gives CDR1 MDHEN, CDR2 SYDVKM. The V end was cut by 6 bases, the J end by 5 bases, with 16 bases between. The CDR3 totals 14 residues. The CDR3 DNA is TGTGCCAGCAGAACCGAAAATGCCGTTGAGACCCAGTACTTC. Its protein product is CASRTENAVETQYF.

About this clonotype: This could be a read error, since a much larger clone is one nucleotide away. J is TRBJ2-2 and V is TRBV5-5; 8 bases line up with TRBD1. The CDR3 totals 17 residues. CDR1 is SGHKS, CDR2 YYEKEE, per germline (reference sequence). CDR3 coding DNA: TGTGTCAGCAGCTTGGCACCAACAGGGGGGAGCACCGGGGAGCTGTTTTTT. Protein sequence: CVSSLAPTGGSTGELFF.

About this clonotype: A much larger clone differs from this one at a single base, so this may be a read error. This chain uses TRBV4-1 with TRBJ2-1; 7 positions agree with TRBD2. With 6 bases clipped from V and 6 bases from J, the junction kept 23 bases outside the gene matches. This CDR3 spans 19 amino acids. Germline V gene sequence: CDR1 MGHRA, CDR2 YSYEKL. CDR3 bases: TGCGCCAGCAGGCTTCTTCAAGCGGGGCGCTTACTTTTTGGCAATGAGCAGTTCTTC. Protein: CASRLLQAGRLLFGNEQFF.

This clonotype appeared once. Given a much more abundant clone one base away, this may be a read error. The chain joins TRBV5-1 to TRBJ2-1; maybe TRBD1 (6 bases). The CDR3 is 14 residues long. The germline V gene encodes CDR1 SGHRS and CDR2 YFSETQ. This CDR3 is CANSRDTTYNEQFF. In DNA form, the CDR3 reads TGCGCCAACAGCAGGGACACAACCTACAATGAGCAGTTCTTC.

Regarding this clonotype: This clone may be a read error of a much larger clone one base away. J is TRBJ2-1 and V is TRBV14; D is undetermined. Germline CDR1 reads SGHDN; CDR2 reads FVKESK. The CDR3 totals 14 residues. The CDR3 spells CASSQAGPYTEQFF. The DNA of the CDR3 is TGTGCCAGCAGCCAAGCGGGCCCCTACACTGAGCAGTTCTTC.

Note on this clonotype: Because it lacks the conserved phenylalanine or tryptophan at the end, this CDR3 is likely a read error. This chain joins TRBV6-4 and TRBJ2-3, with D perhaps matching TRBD1 (6 bases). Between the trimmed V and J ends, which lost 10 bases and 4 bases, there was a span of 21 bases. CDR3 length: 15 amino acids. CDR1 is MRHNA, CDR2 SNTAGT, per germline. As DNA, the CDR3 is TGTGCCACCGCTCCACTAGGTTCAGGGGCAGATACGCAGTATTTG. Translated, it gives CATAPLGSGADTQYL.

On this clonotype: One end of the junction is discordant with germline, which a read error may explain. This rearrangement joins TRBV11-1 to TRBJ2-5; D unclear. This CDR3 spans 14 amino acids. Germline CDR1 and CDR2: SGHAT and FQDESV (reference sequence). The CDR3 spells CASSLVGEQETQYF. The DNA for the CDR3 is TGTGCCAGCAGCTTAGTAGGAGAGCAAGAGACACAGTACTTC.

The chain couples TRBV6-1 to TRBJ2-4, with TRBD1 matching 7 bases. The CDR3 is 17 residues long. The germline gives CDR1 MNHNS, CDR2 SASEGT. V shed 10 bases, J shed 0 bases, and the junction held 15 bases outside the gene matches. The CDR3 DNA reads TGTGCCATTAGTGGACGACAGGGTTCGCTAGCCAAAAACATTCAGTACTTC. Protein product: CAISGRQGSLAKNIQYF.

With regard to this clonotype: A clone one base away is much larger, so this may be a read error. The chain has TRBV20-1 and TRBJ1-1, with no clear D. In germline, CDR1 is DFQATT, CDR2 SNEGSKA (reference sequence). This CDR3 has 13 residues. The CDR3 bases are TGCAGTGCTAGTAAACACCAGAACCCTGAAGCTTTCTTT. Encoded protein: CSASKHQNPEAFF.

For this clonotype: A much larger clone lies a single base off, so this may be a read error. This chain links TRBV6-1 with TRBJ2-7; D not resolved. This CDR3 region has 12 residues. Trimming cost V 7 bases and J 4 bases, with 11 bases left between them. CDR1 and CDR2 from the germline V gene are MNHNS and SASEGT. The CDR3 DNA follows: TGTGCCAGCACTTTTGACGTTTACGAGCAGTACTTC. Translated, it gives CASTFDVYEQYF.

V and J are TRBV11-2 and TRBJ2-7; no reliable D call. The CDR3 runs to 14 residues. Germline V gives CDR1 SGHAT, CDR2 FQNNGV. CDR3 coding DNA: TGTGTCAGTATCTTAACCCTTTGGAACGACGAGCAGTACTTC. This translates into CVSILTLWNDEQYF.

Comments on this clonotype: The germline gene is not matched at one end of the junction; a read error may be the cause. The chain links TRBV20-1 to TRBJ1-5, with unresolved D. The germline V gene encodes CDR1 DFQATT and CDR2 SNEGSKA (reference sequence). The CDR3 covers 15 residues. DNA for the CDR3: TGCATTGCTAGAAACGGAGTTCGATTCAACCAGCCCCAGCATTTT. It translates to CIARNGVRFNQPQHF.

On this clonotype itself: The conserved closing phenylalanine or tryptophan is absent in this CDR3, likely reflecting a read error. It is unclear where the CDR3 begins or ends on the DNA, so no DNA is shown, and the CDR3 is as TCRdb lists it. The genes are TRBV24-1 and TRBJ2-3; the table names TRBD1, a call not compared with the DNA. The CDR3 numbers 11 amino acids, ends counted. Germline loops: CDR1 KGHDR, CDR2 SFDVKD. The CDR3 protein is CATQFGINWYL.

On this clonotype itself: The junction differs from germline at one of its ends, possibly a read error. In nucleotides, the CDR3 is TGTGCCAGCAGTTACCATGGGGACAGGTTGAGCTCCTATGAGCAGTACTTC. Amino acid sequence: CASSYHGDRLSSYEQYF. The rearrangement uses TRBV6-6 and TRBJ2-7; the match to TRBD1 covers 8 bases. The CDR3 extends over 17 amino acids. Germline V CDR1 and CDR2: MNHNY, SVGAGI (reference sequence).

This clonotype turned up a few times. This may stem from a read error, because a much larger clone lies one nucleotide away. This is likely a read error, given that the CDR3 carries no conserved phenylalanine or tryptophan at its end. The chain recombines TRBV12-3 or TRBV12-4 with TRBJ2-1, with TRBD2 identical over 8 bases. The CDR3 extends over 13 amino acids. V lost 2 bases to trimming and J lost 9 bases; unmatched junction nucleotides: 3. The CDR3 loop is CASSLSLAGEQFL. The CDR3 DNA reads as TGTGCCAGCAGTTTAAGTCTAGCGGGTGAGCAGTTCTTA.

This clonotype was detected a few times. The chain couples TRBV5-8 to TRBJ2-1, with D unresolved. The CDR3 totals 12 residues. CDR1 SGHTS and CDR2 YDEGEE come from the germline V gene. V dropped 0 bases and J dropped 7 bases, with 5 bases sitting between them. The DNA of the CDR3 is TGTGCCAGCAGCTTGGATGGGAATGAGCAGTTCTTC. Translated: CASSLDGNEQFF. Supplemented by reference TRBV5-8 and TRBJ2-1, the full variable domain reads EAGVTQSPTHLIKTRGQQATLRCSPISGHTSVYWYQQALGLGLQFLLWYDEGEERNRGNFPPRFSGRQFPNYSSELNVNALELEDSALYLCASSLDGNEQFFGPGTRLTVL.

This chain joins TRBV30 and TRBJ2-1; 8 bases agree with TRBD2. The trim removed 2 bases at V and 8 bases at J, leaving 8 bases unmatched. CDR3 length equals 14 residues. Germline values: CDR1 GTSNPN, CDR2 SVGIG (reference sequence). CDR3 nucleotides: TGTGCCTGGAGTTCGGAGCGGGAGATAGATGAGCAGTTCTTC. Translation: CAWSSEREIDEQFF.

Turning to this clonotype: One junction end disagrees with the germline gene, perhaps due to a read error. The rearrangement links TRBV28 to TRBJ2-2, with 8 bases lining up with TRBD2. Germline V CDR1 and CDR2: MDHEN, SYDVKM. The CDR3 has 15 amino acids. The CDR3 loop is CVSSLSGGVTGELFF. CDR3 DNA sequence: TGTGTCAGCAGTTTATCGGGAGGGGTTACCGGGGAGCTGTTTTTT.

This chain joins TRBV29-1 and TRBJ2-1, with TRBD2 as a possible D gene (5 bases). CDR3 length: 9 amino acids. Looked up from germline, CDR1 is SQVTM and CDR2 is ANQGSEA. As DNA, the CDR3 is TGCAGTGGAGGAGAGCCGGAGTTCTTC. This sequence encodes CSGGEPEFF.

Concerning this clonotype: Its ends do not fully match the called genes, so a read error is possible. The V gene is TRBV25-1, the J gene TRBJ1-5; tentatively, D is TRBD1 (5 bases). This CDR3 is 14 amino acids long. CDR1 MGHDK and CDR2 SYGVNS come from the germline V gene. CDR3 nucleotide sequence: TGTACCAGCAGTGGGATTTGGGGGGATCAGCCCCAGCATTTT. This encodes CTSSGIWGDQPQHF.

This clonotype was counted between two and nine times. The chain employs TRBV6-5 and TRBJ1-1, with 8 nucleotides matching TRBD1. This CDR3 region has 16 residues. J was trimmed by 0 bases and V by 5 bases; bases with no gene match: 8. In germline, CDR1 is MNHEY, CDR2 SVGAGI. The CDR3 DNA reads as TGTGCCAGCAGTCTAGGGTCGACAGGGGTGAACACTGAAGCTTTCTTT. The encoded protein is CASSLGSTGVNTEAFF.